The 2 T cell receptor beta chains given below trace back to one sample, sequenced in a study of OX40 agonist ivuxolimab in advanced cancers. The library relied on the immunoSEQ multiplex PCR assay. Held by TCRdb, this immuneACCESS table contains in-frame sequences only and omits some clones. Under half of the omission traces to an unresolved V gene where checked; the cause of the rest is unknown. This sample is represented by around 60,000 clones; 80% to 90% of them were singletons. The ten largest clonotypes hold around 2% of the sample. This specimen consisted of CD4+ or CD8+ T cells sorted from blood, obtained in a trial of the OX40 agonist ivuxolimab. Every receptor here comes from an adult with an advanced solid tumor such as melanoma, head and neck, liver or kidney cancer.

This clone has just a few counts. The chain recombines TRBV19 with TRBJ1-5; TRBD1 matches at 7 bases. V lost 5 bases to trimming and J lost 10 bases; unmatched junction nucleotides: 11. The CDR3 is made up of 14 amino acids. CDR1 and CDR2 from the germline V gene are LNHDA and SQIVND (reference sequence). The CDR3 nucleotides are TGTGCCAGTAGTCTAGGACAGGCCTTCCCCCCCCAGCATTTT. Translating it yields CASSLGQAFPPQHF.

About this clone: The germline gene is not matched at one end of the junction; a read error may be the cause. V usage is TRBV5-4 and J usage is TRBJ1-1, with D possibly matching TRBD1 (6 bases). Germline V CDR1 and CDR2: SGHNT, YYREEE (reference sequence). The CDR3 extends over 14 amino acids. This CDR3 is CASSQEGQFAEAFF. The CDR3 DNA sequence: TGCGCCAGCAGCCAAGAAGGACAGTTCGCTGAAGCTTTCTTT. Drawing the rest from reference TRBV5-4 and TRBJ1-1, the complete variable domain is ETGVTQSPTHLIKTRGQQVTLRCSSQSGHNTVSWYQQALGQGPQFIFQYYREEENGRGNFPPRFSGLQFPNYSSELNVNALELDDSALYLCASSQEGQFAEAFFGQGTRLTVV.